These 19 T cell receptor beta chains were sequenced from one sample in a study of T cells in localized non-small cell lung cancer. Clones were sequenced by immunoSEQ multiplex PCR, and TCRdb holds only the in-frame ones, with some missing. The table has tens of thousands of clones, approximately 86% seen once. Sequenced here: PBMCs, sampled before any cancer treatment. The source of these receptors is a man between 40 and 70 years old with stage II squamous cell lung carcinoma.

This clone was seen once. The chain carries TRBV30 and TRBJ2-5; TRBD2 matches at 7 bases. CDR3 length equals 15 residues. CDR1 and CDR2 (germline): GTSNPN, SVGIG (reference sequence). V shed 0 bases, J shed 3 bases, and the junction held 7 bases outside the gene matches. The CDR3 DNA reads TGTGCCTGGAGTGTAGGGCTAGCGGATAAAGAGACCCAGTACTTC. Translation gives CAWSVGLADKETQYF.

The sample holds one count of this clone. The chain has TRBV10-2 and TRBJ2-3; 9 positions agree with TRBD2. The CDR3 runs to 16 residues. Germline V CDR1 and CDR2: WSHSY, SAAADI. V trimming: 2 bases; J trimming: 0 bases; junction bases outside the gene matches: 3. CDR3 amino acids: CASSEASGVSTDTQYF. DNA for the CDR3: TGCGCCAGCAGTGAGGCTAGCGGGGTGAGCACAGATACGCAGTATTTT.

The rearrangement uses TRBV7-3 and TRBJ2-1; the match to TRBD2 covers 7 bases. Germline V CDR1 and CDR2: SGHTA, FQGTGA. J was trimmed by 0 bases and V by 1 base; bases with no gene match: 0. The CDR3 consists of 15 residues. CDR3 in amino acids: CASSLSGGSYNEQFF. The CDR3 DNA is TGTGCCAGCAGCTTAAGCGGGGGCTCCTACAATGAGCAGTTCTTC.

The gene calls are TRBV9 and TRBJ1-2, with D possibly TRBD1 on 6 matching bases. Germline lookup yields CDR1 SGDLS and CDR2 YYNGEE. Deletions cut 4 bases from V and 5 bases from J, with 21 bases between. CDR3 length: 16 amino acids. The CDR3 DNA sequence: TGTGCCAGCAGCCCCTCCGCAGGGGAGGCGGGGTATGGCTACACCTTC. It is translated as CASSPSAGEAGYGYTF.

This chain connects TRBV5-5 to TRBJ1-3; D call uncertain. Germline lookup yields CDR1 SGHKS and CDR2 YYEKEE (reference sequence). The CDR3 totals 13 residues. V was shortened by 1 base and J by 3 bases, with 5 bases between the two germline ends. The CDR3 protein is CASSLSGGNTIYF. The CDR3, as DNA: TGTGCCAGCAGCTTGAGTGGTGGAAACACCATATATTTT.

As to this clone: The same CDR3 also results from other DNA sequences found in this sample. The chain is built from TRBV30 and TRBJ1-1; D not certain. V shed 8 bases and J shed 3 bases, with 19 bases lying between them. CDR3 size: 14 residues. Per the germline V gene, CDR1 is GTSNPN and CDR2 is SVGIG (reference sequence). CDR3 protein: CAGLTAWRDTEAFF. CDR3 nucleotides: TGTGCCGGGCTGACCGCTTGGAGAGACACTGAAGCTTTCTTT.

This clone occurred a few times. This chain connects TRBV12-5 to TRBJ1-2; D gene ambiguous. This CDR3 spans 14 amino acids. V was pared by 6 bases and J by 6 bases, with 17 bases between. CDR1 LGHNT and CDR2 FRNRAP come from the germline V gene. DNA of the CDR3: TGTGCTAGTGGACCTGGGCCCTCAGAGCATGGCTACACCTTC. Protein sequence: CASGPGPSEHGYTF.

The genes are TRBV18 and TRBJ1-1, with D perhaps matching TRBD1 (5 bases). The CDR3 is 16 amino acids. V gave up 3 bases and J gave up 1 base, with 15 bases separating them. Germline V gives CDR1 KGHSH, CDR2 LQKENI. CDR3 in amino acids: CASSPTSDSSNTEAFF. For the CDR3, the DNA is TGTGCCAGCTCACCCACGAGTGACAGCTCGAACACTGAAGCTTTCTTT.

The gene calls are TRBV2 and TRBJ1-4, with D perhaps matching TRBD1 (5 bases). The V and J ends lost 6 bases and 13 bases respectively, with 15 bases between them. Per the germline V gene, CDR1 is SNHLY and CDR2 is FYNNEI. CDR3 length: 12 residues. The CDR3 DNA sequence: TGTGCCAGCAGAGAACGCGGGGGGGGACTGTTTTTT. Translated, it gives CASRERGGGLFF. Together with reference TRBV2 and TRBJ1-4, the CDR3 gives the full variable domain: EPEVTQTPSHQVTQMGQEVILRCVPISNHLYFYWYRQILGQKVEFLVSFYNNEISEKSEIFDDQFSVERPDGSNFTLKIRSTKLEDSAMYFCASRERGGGLFFGSGTQLSVL.

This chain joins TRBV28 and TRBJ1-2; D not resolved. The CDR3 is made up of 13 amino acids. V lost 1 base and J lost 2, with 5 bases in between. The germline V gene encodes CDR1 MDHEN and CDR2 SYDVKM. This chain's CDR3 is CASSLLRNYGYTF. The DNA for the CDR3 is TGTGCCAGCAGTTTATTGAGGAACTATGGCTACACCTTC.

CDR3 DNA sequence: TGTGCCAGTAACTCCCTACAGCGTTACAATGAGCAGTTCTTC. Translating gives CASNSLQRYNEQFF. J is TRBJ2-1 and V is TRBV2; no definite D call. The CDR3 is 14 amino acids. Germline CDR1 is SNHLY and CDR2 is FYNNEI. Trimming took 9 bases from V and 4 from J, leaving 16 bases between them. The full variable domain, rest sourced from reference TRBV2 and TRBJ2-1, is EPEVTQTPSHQVTQMGQEVILRCVPISNHLYFYWYRQILGQKVEFLVSFYNNEISEKSEIFDDQFSVERPDGSNFTLKIRSTKLEDSAMYFCASNSLQRYNEQFFGPGTRLTVL.

The CDR3 region has the DNA TGCAGCGTTGTAAATGACAGGGTTAATTTGGCTTTCTTT. It codes for CSVVNDRVNLAFF. This rearrangement joins TRBV29-1 to TRBJ1-1; 7 bases agree with TRBD1. This CDR3 has 13 amino acids. Unmatched junction bases numbered 13, after V lost 4 bases and J lost 11 bases. CDR1 SQVTM and CDR2 ANQGSEA come from the germline V gene.

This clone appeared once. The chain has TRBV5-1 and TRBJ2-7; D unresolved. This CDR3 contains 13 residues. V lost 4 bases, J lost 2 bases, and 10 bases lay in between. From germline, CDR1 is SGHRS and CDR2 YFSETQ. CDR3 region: CASSQNPTYEQYF. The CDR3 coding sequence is TGCGCCAGCAGCCAAAATCCGACCTACGAGCAGTACTTC.

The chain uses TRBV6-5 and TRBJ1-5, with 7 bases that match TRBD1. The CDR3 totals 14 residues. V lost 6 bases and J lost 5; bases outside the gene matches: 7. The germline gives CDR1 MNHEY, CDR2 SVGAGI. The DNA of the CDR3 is TGTGCCAGCAGACAAAGGACAGGTTATCAGCCCCAGCATTTT. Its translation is CASRQRTGYQPQHF.

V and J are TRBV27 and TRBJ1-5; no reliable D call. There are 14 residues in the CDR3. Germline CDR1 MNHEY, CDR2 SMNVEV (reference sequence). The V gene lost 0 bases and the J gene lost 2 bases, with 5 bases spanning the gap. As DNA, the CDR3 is TGTGCCAGCAGTTTATCGATGGGCAATCAGCCCCAGCATTTT. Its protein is CASSLSMGNQPQHF.

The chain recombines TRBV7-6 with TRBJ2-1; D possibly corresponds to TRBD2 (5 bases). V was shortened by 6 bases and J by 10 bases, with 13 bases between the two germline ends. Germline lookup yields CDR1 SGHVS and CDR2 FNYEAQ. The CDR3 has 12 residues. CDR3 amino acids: CASSPDYGEQFF. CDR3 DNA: TGTGCCAGCAGTCCCGACTATGGAGAGCAGTTCTTC.

CDR3 DNA: TGTGCCAGCAGTGTGACGGGATCGGGATTCGAGCAGTACTTC. Its protein product is CASSVTGSGFEQYF. V is TRBV2 and J is TRBJ2-7; tentatively, D is TRBD2 (5 bases). The germline V and J ends were trimmed by 4 bases and 6 bases, with 16 bases remaining between them. The germline CDR1 and CDR2 sequences are SNHLY and FYNNEI. This CDR3 is built from 14 residues.

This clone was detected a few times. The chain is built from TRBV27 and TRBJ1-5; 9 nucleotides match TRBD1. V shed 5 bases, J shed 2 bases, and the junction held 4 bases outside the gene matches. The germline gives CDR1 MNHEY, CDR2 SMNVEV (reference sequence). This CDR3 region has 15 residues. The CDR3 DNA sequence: TGTGCCAGCAGTAGGACAGGGGCGCGCAATCAGCCCCAGCATTTT. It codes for CASSRTGARNQPQHF.

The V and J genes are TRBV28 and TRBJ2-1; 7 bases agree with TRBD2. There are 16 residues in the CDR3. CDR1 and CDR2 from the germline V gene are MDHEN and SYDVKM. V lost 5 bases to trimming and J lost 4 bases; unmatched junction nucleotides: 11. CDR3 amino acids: CASSLGSGRRYNEQFF. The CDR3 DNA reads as TGTGCCAGCAGTCTGGGGTCCGGGAGGAGGTACAATGAGCAGTTCTTC.